The present entry profiles one TCR beta chain with its context. Its target is not known. This specimen belongs to a study of cytomegalovirus exposure and HLA in healthy donors. General study points: The study had only CMV serostatus as immune exposure information. TCR beta V- and J-gene trimming was later associated with a missense DCLRE1C variant.

Though nominally healthy at sampling, donors likely had unrecorded immune exposures. The CDR3 totals 13 residues. The germline V gene encodes CDR1 SQVTM and CDR2 ANQGSEA. PCR employed 60 Vbeta and 13 Jbeta primers. Generated by immunoSEQ multiplex PCR, the TCRdb table keeps only in-frame clones and is missing some. The table has about 83,000 clones, roughly 79% seen once. Sequenced: PBMCs. The chain has TRBV29-1 and TRBJ1-3, with 10 bases fitting TRBD1. Matching the DNA end better, TRBJ2-2 makes the J call doubtful. This clonotype was obtained from a man aged 18-30 years in good health and CMV-seropositive. CDR3 loop: CSGGQGVTGELFF. The CDR3 bases are TGCAGCGGAGGACAGGGGGTCACCGGGGAGCTGTTTTTT.